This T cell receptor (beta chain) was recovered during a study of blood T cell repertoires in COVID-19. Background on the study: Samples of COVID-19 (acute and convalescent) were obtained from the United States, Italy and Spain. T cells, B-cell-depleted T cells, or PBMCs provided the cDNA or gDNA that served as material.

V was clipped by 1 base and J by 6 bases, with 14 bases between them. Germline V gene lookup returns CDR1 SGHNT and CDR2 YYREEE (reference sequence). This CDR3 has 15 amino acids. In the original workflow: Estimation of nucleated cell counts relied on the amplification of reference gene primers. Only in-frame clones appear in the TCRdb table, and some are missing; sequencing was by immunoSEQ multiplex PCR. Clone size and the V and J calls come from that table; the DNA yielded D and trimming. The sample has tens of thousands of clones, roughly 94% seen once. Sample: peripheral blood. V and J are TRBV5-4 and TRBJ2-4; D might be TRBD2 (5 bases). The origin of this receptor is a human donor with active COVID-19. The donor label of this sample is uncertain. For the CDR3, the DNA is TGTGCCAGCAGCTTGAAAACCCCTGCGGGAAACATTCAGTACTTC. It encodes CASSLKTPAGNIQYF. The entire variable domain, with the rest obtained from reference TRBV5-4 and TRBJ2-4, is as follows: ETGVTQSPTHLIKTRGQQVTLRCSSQSGHNTVSWYQQALGQGPQFIFQYYREEENGRGNFPPRFSGLQFPNYSSELNVNALELDDSALYLCASSLKTPAGNIQYFGAGTRLSVL.